These T cell receptor beta chains were read from a single sample in a study of shared clonotypes between healthy human individuals. Some clones are missing from TCRdb's copy, which holds only in-frame ones; the method was immunoSEQ multiplex PCR. The data hold some 1 million clones, with about 75% observed a single time. Material for sequencing was memory CD4+ T cells sorted from blood. The receptors stem from a man younger than 30 in good health. The CDR3 runs from the conserved cysteine through the conserved F or W. D genes are given only for firm matches. Expanded clones are given a class, and other clones once, few, many or no size at all.

>NA|16|TRBV5-1|TRBJ1-2|NA
CASSSGGQQENYGYTF
TGCGCCAGCAGCTCTGGGGGACAACAAGAGAACTATGGCTACACCTTC
>TRBD1|17|TRBV7-8|TRBJ1-5|NA
CASSLGDRTGFGQPQHF
TGTGCCAGCAGCTTAGGAGATAGGACAGGGTTTGGTCAGCCCCAGCATTTT
>NA|17|TRBV7-6|TRBJ2-2|NA
CASSPVTPIVDTGELFF
TGTGCCAGCAGCCCTGTCACCCCGATTGTAGACACCGGGGAGCTGTTTTTT
>NA|13|TRBV11-2|TRBJ1-2|NA
CASSRDRNGGYTF
TGTGCCAGCAGCCGGGACCGAAATGGTGGCTACACCTTC
>NA|16|TRBV4-1|TRBJ1-6|few
CASSPAGWSYNSPLHF
TGCGCCAGCAGCCCCGCGGGTTGGTCCTATAATTCACCCCTCCACTTT
>NA|15|TRBV15|TRBJ1-4|NA
CATSKESGLSEKLFF
TGTGCCACCAGCAAAGAGTCGGGGCTTAGTGAAAAACTGTTTTTT
>NA|19|TRBV30|TRBJ1-1|NA
CAWSVQYMPVGELNTEAFF
TGTGCCTGGAGTGTACAATACATGCCAGTGGGGGAGCTGAACACTGAAGCTTTCTTT
>TRBD1|13|TRBV9|TRBJ2-3|few
CASSADRADTQYF
TGTGCCAGCAGCGCCGACAGGGCAGATACGCAGTATTTT
>NA|14|TRBV30|TRBJ2-2|NA
CAWSVVRLTGELFF
TGTGCCTGGAGTGTAGTACGTTTGACCGGGGAGCTGTTTTTT
>TRBD2|16|TRBV9|TRBJ2-3|NA
CASSVGASGSTDTQYF
TGTGCCAGCAGCGTAGGGGCTAGCGGGAGTACAGATACGCAGTATTTT
>NA|15|TRBV11-2|TRBJ2-6|NA
CASSVPKTGANVLTF
TGTGCCAGCAGCGTCCCCAAAACTGGGGCCAACGTCCTGACTTTC
>NA|16|TRBV5-6|TRBJ2-1|NA
CASSLVGQGRKNEQFF
TGTGCCAGCAGCTTGGTGGGGCAGGGGCGTAAGAATGAGCAGTTCTTC
>TRBD1|14|TRBV2|TRBJ1-1|NA
CASTWDRKNTEAFF
TGTGCCAGCACTTGGGACAGGAAGAACACTGAAGCTTTCTTT
>TRBD2|15|TRBV7-2|TRBJ2-5|NA
CASSLDAGGQETQYF
TGTGCCAGCAGCTTAGACGCGGGAGGCCAAGAGACCCAGTACTTC
>NA|12|TRBV15|TRBJ2-7|NA
CATSRDGAKQYF
TGTGCCACCAGCAGAGATGGCGCTAAGCAGTACTTC
>TRBD2|15|TRBV5-1|TRBJ2-1|few
CASSLELAGRNEQFF
TGCGCCAGCAGCTTGGAACTAGCGGGAAGAAATGAGCAGTTCTTC
>TRBD1|13|TRBV5-6|TRBJ1-2|few
CATADRADYGYTF
TGTGCCACCGCGGACAGGGCCGACTATGGCTACACCTTC
>NA|13|TRBV10-1|TRBJ1-5|NA
CASSPGARQPQHF
TGCGCCAGCAGTCCAGGGGCCCGTCAGCCCCAGCATTTT
>NA|14|TRBV11-2|TRBJ2-4|NA
CASSSGGGKNIQYF
TGTGCCAGCTCTTCAGGTGGGGGCAAAAACATTCAGTACTTC
>TRBD2|13|TRBV29-1|TRBJ2-5|NA
CSVDGLAEETQYF
TGCAGCGTTGATGGGCTAGCGGAAGAGACCCAGTACTTC
>NA|12|TRBV29-1|TRBJ2-7|NA
CSVGQGVGEQYF
TGCAGCGTTGGCCAGGGAGTGGGCGAGCAGTACTTC
>NA|16|TRBV9|TRBJ2-2|NA
CASSVGLDQYTGELFF
TGTGCCAGCAGCGTAGGACTGGACCAGTACACCGGGGAGCTGTTTTTT
>NA|15|TRBV4-3|TRBJ2-7|NA
CASSQDMTGSYEQYF
TGCGCCAGCAGCCAAGATATGACAGGTTCCTACGAGCAGTACTTC
>NA|16|TRBV19|TRBJ2-6|once
CASGLGRWAGANVLTF
TGTGCCAGTGGGCTGGGCAGGTGGGCTGGGGCCAACGTCCTGACTTTC
>TRBD1|16|TRBV7-9|TRBJ1-6|NA
CASILVGTGQDSPLHF
TGTGCCAGCATTCTTGTAGGGACAGGGCAGGATTCACCCCTCCACTTT
>NA|13|TRBV5-1|TRBJ2-7|NA
CASSEPGAYEQYF
TGCGCCAGCAGCGAACCTGGGGCCTACGAGCAGTACTTC
>NA|15|TRBV27|TRBJ1-2|NA
CASSLRGPKDYGYTF
TGTGCCAGCAGTTTACGGGGCCCCAAAGACTATGGCTACACCTTC
>NA|13|TRBV7-9|TRBJ2-7|NA
CASSLAGFDEQYF
TGTGCCAGCAGCTTAGCCGGGTTTGACGAGCAGTACTTC
>TRBD2|16|TRBV6-5|TRBJ2-2|NA
CASSYSRAGFTGELFF
TGTGCCAGCAGTTACTCGAGAGCGGGGTTCACCGGGGAGCTGTTTTTT
>NA|16|TRBV11-2|TRBJ2-5|NA
CASSLVGGVSQETQYF
TGTGCCAGCAGCCTAGTAGGGGGGGTTAGCCAAGAGACCCAGTACTTC
>NA|15|TRBV10-3|TRBJ1-1|NA
CAISEKQGGNTEAFF
TGTGCCATCAGTGAGAAACAGGGCGGGAACACTGAAGCTTTCTTT
>NA|15|TRBV7-2|TRBJ1-4|NA
CASSLGYGGNEKLFF
TGTGCCAGCAGCTTAGGCTACGGGGGCAACGAAAAACTGTTTTTT
>NA|15|TRBV6-5|TRBJ2-1|NA
CASRPHSGSYNEQFF
TGTGCCAGCAGACCCCATTCAGGCTCCTACAATGAGCAGTTCTTC
>TRBD1|16|TRBV4-1|TRBJ2-5|few
CASSPTDRGRQETQYF
TGCGCCAGCAGCCCGACCGACAGGGGTCGCCAAGAGACCCAGTACTTC
>TRBD1|14|TRBV5-1|TRBJ1-4|NA
CASSSGQGNEKLFF
TGCGCCAGCAGCTCGGGACAGGGAAATGAAAAACTGTTTTTT
>NA|12|TRBV13|TRBJ2-1|NA
CASSSTGNEQFF
TGTGCCAGCAGCTCCACTGGGAATGAGCAGTTCTTC
>NA|15|TRBV28|TRBJ1-5|NA
CASSLSQGVGQPQHF
TGTGCCAGCAGTTTATCACAGGGAGTTGGTCAGCCCCAGCATTTT
>NA|16|TRBV7-6|TRBJ2-1|many
CASSLVGGSSYNEQFF
TGTGCCAGCAGCTTAGTCGGGGGTAGCTCCTACAATGAGCAGTTCTTC
>TRBD1|15|TRBV2|TRBJ2-2|NA
CASSTGASNTGELFF
TGTGCCAGCAGCACAGGGGCGTCGAACACCGGGGAGCTGTTTTTT
>NA|15|TRBV11-2|TRBJ1-3|NA
CASSLGYSSGNTIYF
TGTGCCAGCAGCTTAGGGTACAGCTCTGGAAACACCATATATTTT
>TRBD1|16|TRBV11-3|TRBJ1-1|NA
CASSDRAGQGKAEAFF
TGTGCCAGCAGCGACAGGGCGGGACAGGGAAAGGCTGAAGCTTTCTTT
>NA|11|TRBV30|TRBJ2-1|NA
CSAGSYNEQFF
TGCTCAGCGGGCTCCTACAATGAGCAGTTCTTC
>NA|13|TRBV7-9|TRBJ1-2|NA
CASSSSDSYGYTF
TGTGCCAGCAGCTCTAGCGACAGCTATGGCTACACCTTC
>NA|14|TRBV5-1|TRBJ1-2|NA
CASSPFDSNYGYTF
TGCGCCAGCAGCCCCTTTGACAGTAACTATGGCTACACCTTC
>TRBD2|16|TRBV5-1|TRBJ2-3|NA
CASSLISGSWTDTQYF
TGCGCCAGCAGCTTGATCAGCGGGAGTTGGACAGATACGCAGTATTTT
>TRBD1|15|TRBV4-3|TRBJ1-1|NA
CASSPSTGRNTEAFF
TGCGCCAGCAGCCCCTCGACAGGGAGGAACACTGAAGCTTTCTTT
>TRBD2|15|TRBV5-1|TRBJ2-1|NA
CASSRPSGTYNEQFF
TGCGCCAGCAGCCGTCCTAGCGGGACCTACAATGAGCAGTTCTTC
>NA|13|TRBV6-5|TRBJ1-2|NA
CASSYSTQAKSTF
TGTGCCAGCAGTTACTCGACGCAGGCCAAAAGCACCTTC
>TRBD2|18|TRBV4-1|TRBJ2-5|NA
CASSQGGRASGAQETQYF
TGCGCCAGCAGCCAAGGGGGTAGGGCTAGCGGGGCTCAAGAGACCCAGTACTTC
>NA|14|TRBV6-6|TRBJ2-1|once
CASRAGRIVNEQFF
TGTGCCAGCAGAGCTGGACGGATCGTCAATGAGCAGTTCTTC
>TRBD1|16|TRBV7-2|TRBJ1-2|once
CASSLWVGTANYGYTF
TGTGCCAGCAGCTTATGGGTCGGGACAGCCAACTATGGCTACACCTTC
>TRBD1|13|TRBV5-6|TRBJ1-2|NA
CASSFLQGGGYTF
TGTGCCAGCAGCTTTCTACAGGGGGGTGGCTACACCTTC
>TRBD2|15|TRBV10-3|TRBJ2-3|NA
CAIGTSGISTDTQYF
TGTGCCATCGGGACTAGCGGGATATCGACAGATACGCAGTATTTT
>TRBD1|13|TRBV5-1|TRBJ1-1|NA
CASRWTGDTEAFF
TGCGCCAGCAGATGGACAGGGGACACTGAAGCTTTCTTT